The 4 T cell receptor beta chains in this list originate from one sample, sequenced in a study of blood T cell repertoires in COVID-19. Profiled with immunoSEQ multiplex PCR; TCRdb holds only in-frame clones, not every one. Of about 80,000 clones listed, roughly four fifths are singletons. The sample was peripheral blood. Receptors originate from a man between 65 and 79 years old with active or convalescent COVID-19.

The rearrangement links TRBV28 to TRBJ2-2; 11 nucleotides line up with TRBD2. With 4 bases clipped from V and 1 base from J, the junction kept 2 bases outside the gene matches. This CDR3 has 16 amino acids. Germline V CDR1 and CDR2: MDHEN, SYDVKM. The CDR3 DNA follows: TGTGCCAGCAGTTCCCTAGCGGGGGGGAACACCGGGGAGCTGTTTTTT. It is translated as CASSSLAGGNTGELFF.

This chain links TRBV12-3 or TRBV12-4 with TRBJ1-1; D is undetermined. This CDR3 is built from 13 residues. V was pared by 2 bases and J by 1 base, with 5 bases between. CDR3 nucleotide sequence: TGTGCCAGCAGTTTACGTTGGAACACTGAAGCTTTCTTT. Translated: CASSLRWNTEAFF.

The chain recombines TRBV5-1 with TRBJ2-3; 15 bases match TRBD2. Trimming removed 4 bases from V and 0 bases from J; junction bases left unmatched: 6. This CDR3 is 18 amino acids long. Germline loops: CDR1 SGHRS, CDR2 YFSETQ. In DNA form, the CDR3 reads TGCGCCAGCAGCAAGGGACTAGCGGGGGGCGTCAGCACAGATACGCAGTATTTT. Its translation is CASSKGLAGGVSTDTQYF.

The rearrangement uses TRBV5-1 and TRBJ1-5; D uncertain. The ends were cut back, 1 base at V and 2 bases at J, with 13 bases in the middle. CDR1 SGHRS and CDR2 YFSETQ come from the germline V gene. This CDR3 comprises 16 residues. CDR3 residues: CASSLLWTVGNQPQHF. Written as DNA, the CDR3 is TGCGCCAGCAGCTTGCTTTGGACTGTCGGCAATCAGCCCCAGCATTTT.